The 21 T cell receptor beta chains below come from one sample, sequenced in a study of CD8 T cells in Susac syndrome. RNA was extracted with the RNeasy kit, and a quantity of roughly 0.5 to 1 ug was reverse transcribed using random hexamers. TCRdb used MiXCR to reprocess the immunoSEQ multiplex PCR reads, holding one entry per CDR3 protein. The table has hundreds of thousands of distinct CDR3 sequences, more than 70% seen once. Sequenced sample: CD8+ T cells from PBMCs. These receptors were obtained from a human donor with multiple sclerosis.

J is TRBJ2-2 and V is TRBV29-1; no clear D. Trimming cost V 6 bases and J 5 bases, with 13 bases left between them. CDR1 and CDR2 (germline): SQVTM, ANQGSEA. This CDR3 spans 13 amino acids. The CDR3, as DNA: TGCAGCGTGGGCCCTCTCAAAACCGGGGAGCTGTTTTTT. As protein: CSVGPLKTGELFF.

On this clonotype itself: Mismatch with germline at one junction end may stem from a read error. CDR3: CVSSQDWGLYEQYF. CDR3 in DNA: TGCGTCAGCAGCCAAGATTGGGGTCTTTACGAGCAGTACTTC. J is TRBJ2-7 and V is TRBV4-1, with D uncertain. This CDR3 region has 14 residues. In germline, CDR1 is MGHRA, CDR2 YSYEKL.

The chain recombines TRBV5-5 with TRBJ2-3; D remains unclear. The germline CDR1 and CDR2 sequences are SGHKS and YYEKEE (reference sequence). V was cut by 4 bases and J by 6 bases, with 6 bases left in between. The CDR3 loop spans 11 amino acids. The CDR3 loop reads CASSPPDTQYF. The CDR3 DNA reads as TGTGCCAGCAGCCCCCCTGATACGCAGTATTTT.

The table lists this clonotype with a few counts. The chain is built from TRBV5-1 and TRBJ2-7; the match to TRBD2 covers 9 bases. Per germline, CDR1 SGHRS and CDR2 YFSETQ. Trimming removed 1 base from V and 2 bases from J; junction bases left unmatched: 4. CDR3 length equals 15 residues. The CDR3 nucleotides read TGCGCCAGCAGCTTGACTCGCGGGGGGGCCTACGAGCAGTACTTC. Its translation: CASSLTRGGAYEQYF. The full variable domain, rest sourced from reference TRBV5-1 and TRBJ2-7, is KAGVTQTPRYLIKTRGQQVTLSCSPISGHRSVSWYQQTPGQGLQFLFEYFSETQRNKGNFPGRFSGRQFSNSRSEMNVSTLELGDSALYLCASSLTRGGAYEQYFGPGTRLTVT.

The J gene is TRBJ2-7, the V gene TRBV5-5, with no clear D. Germline lookup yields CDR1 SGHKS and CDR2 YYEKEE (reference sequence). Trimming removed 4 bases at V and 6 bases at J, with 11 bases between. The CDR3 spans 12 residues. CDR3 region: CASSGARFEQYF. CDR3 sequence (DNA): TGTGCCAGCAGCGGAGCTAGATTCGAGCAGTACTTC.

The V call is TRBV10-3, the J call TRBJ2-7; possibly TRBD2 for D (5 bases). Trimming removed 0 bases at V and 1 base at J, with 10 bases between. Germline V gene sequence: CDR1 ENHRY, CDR2 SYGVKD. The CDR3 runs 15 residues. The CDR3 reads CAISESTLASYEQYF. In nucleotides, the CDR3 is TGTGCCATCAGTGAGTCGACTCTAGCATCCTACGAGCAGTACTTC.

The chain couples TRBV27 to TRBJ1-1, with D possibly being TRBD1 (5 bases). Trimming stripped 2 bases from V and 4 bases from J, with 17 bases between. Germline V gene lookup returns CDR1 MNHEY and CDR2 SMNVEV (reference sequence). The CDR3 extends over 16 amino acids. DNA for the CDR3: TGTGCCAGCAGTTTAATTGGGGGAGGGTTCGGCACTGAAGCTTTCTTT. This gives the protein CASSLIGGGFGTEAFF.

This clonotype was detected only a few times. The chain combines TRBV6-5 with TRBJ1-4, with D perhaps matching TRBD1 (5 bases). The CDR3 is made up of 15 amino acids. The germline V gene encodes CDR1 MNHEY and CDR2 SVGAGI. Trimming removed 1 base from V and 7 bases from J, with 13 bases in between. CDR3 amino acids: CASSYFAGTGEKLFF. The DNA for the CDR3 is TGTGCCAGCAGTTACTTCGCAGGGACGGGTGAAAAACTGTTTTTT.

This rearrangement joins TRBV10-3 to TRBJ1-1; TRBD1 aligns across 7 bases. Germline-derived CDR1 and CDR2 are ENHRY and SYGVKD. V shed 2 bases, J shed 3 bases, and the junction held 6 bases outside the gene matches. The CDR3 runs to 15 residues. The CDR3 sequence is CAISEPWDSYTEAFF. The CDR3 DNA sequence: TGTGCCATCAGTGAGCCCTGGGACAGCTACACTGAAGCTTTCTTT.

The chain employs TRBV7-9 and TRBJ1-4, with D uncertain. Germline V gives CDR1 SEHNR, CDR2 FQNEAQ (reference sequence). V was pared by 5 bases and J by 3 bases, with 7 bases between. CDR3 length: 13 amino acids. The CDR3 sequence: CASSLRSNEKLFF. Here the CDR3 DNA reads TGTGCCAGCAGCCTAAGGTCTAATGAAAAACTGTTTTTT.

J is TRBJ2-2 and V is TRBV5-1; no clear D. The length of the CDR3 is 17 residues. Germline V gene lookup returns CDR1 SGHRS and CDR2 YFSETQ. Trimming removed 4 bases at V and 3 bases at J, with 19 bases between. The CDR3 coding sequence is TGCGCCAGCAGCCTTGGCCGGGCCTTTGGCGACACCGGGGAGCTGTTTTTT. It is translated as CASSLGRAFGDTGELFF.

The rearrangement uses TRBV7-9 and TRBJ1-2; D is uncertain. The CDR3 loop spans 16 amino acids. Germline V lookup: CDR1 SEHNR, CDR2 FQNEAQ (reference sequence). The ends were cut back, 5 bases at V and 3 bases at J, with 19 bases in the middle. This chain's CDR3 is CASSQVAGVPDYGYTF. CDR3 nucleotides: TGTGCCAGCAGCCAAGTCGCCGGTGTCCCGGACTATGGCTACACCTTC.

The chain couples TRBV6-5 to TRBJ2-5; TRBD1 aligns across 9 bases. The CDR3 consists of 15 residues. Germline V gene sequence: CDR1 MNHEY, CDR2 SVGAGI. J was trimmed by 5 bases and V by 8 bases; bases with no gene match: 12. The DNA of the CDR3 is TGTGCCAGCCGGTCGTACAGGGGGCGGTTTGAGACCCAGTACTTC. Amino acid sequence: CASRSYRGRFETQYF.

The chain employs TRBV30 and TRBJ2-7, with D possibly called TRBD1 or TRBD2 (5 bases each). CDR3 length: 13 amino acids. Trimming stripped 4 bases from V and 2 bases from J, with 12 bases between. CDR1 is GTSNPN, CDR2 SVGIG, per germline (reference sequence). CDR3 DNA sequence: TGTGCCTGGATGGGACCGCTAACCTACGAGCAGTACTTC. Its translation is CAWMGPLTYEQYF. The full variable domain, rest sourced from reference TRBV30 and TRBJ2-7, is SQTIHQWPATLVQPVGSPLSLECTVEGTSNPNLYWYRQAAGRGLQLLFYSVGIGQISSEVPQNLSASRPQDRQFILSSKKLLLSDSGFYLCAWMGPLTYEQYFGPGTRLTVT.

V and J are TRBV2 and TRBJ2-3; D gene unclear. The V gene's germline CDR1 is SNHLY and CDR2 FYNNEI. Deletions cut 0 bases from V and 3 bases from J, with 7 bases between. The CDR3 is made up of 14 amino acids. The CDR3 DNA sequence: TGTGCCAGCAGTGAAGCAATACCTACAGATACGCAGTATTTT. The encoded protein is CASSEAIPTDTQYF. Based on the CDR3 plus reference TRBV2 and TRBJ2-3, the full variable domain is EPEVTQTPSHQVTQMGQEVILRCVPISNHLYFYWYRQILGQKVEFLVSFYNNEISEKSEIFDDQFSVERPDGSNFTLKIRSTKLEDSAMYFCASSEAIPTDTQYFGPGTRLTVL.

This chain links TRBV4-1 with TRBJ2-6, with D maybe TRBD2 (6 bases). Trimming pared 1 base from V and 4 bases from J, leaving 17 bases between. Per the germline V gene, CDR1 is MGHRA and CDR2 is YSYEKL. This CDR3 spans 18 amino acids. The DNA of the CDR3 is TGCGCCAGCAGCCAAGTCCCCTCTTGGGGAGGAGGGGCCAACGTCCTGACTTTC. Protein product: CASSQVPSWGGGANVLTF.

The rearrangement joins TRBV28 to TRBJ2-1, with D tentatively TRBD2 (6 bases). V lost 6 bases to trimming and J lost 8 bases, with 20 bases between them. Germline V gives CDR1 MDHEN, CDR2 SYDVKM. The CDR3 extends over 15 amino acids. The CDR3 region is CASRDTQDYEDEQFF. CDR3 in DNA: TGTGCCAGCAGGGATACACAGGACTACGAGGATGAGCAGTTCTTC.

Only a few counts were recorded for this clonotype. The rearrangement uses TRBV5-1 and TRBJ2-5, with TRBD1 matching 7 bases. Per the germline V gene, CDR1 is SGHRS and CDR2 is YFSETQ. The CDR3 loop spans 16 amino acids. J was trimmed by 5 bases and V by 4 bases; bases with no gene match: 14. In DNA form, the CDR3 reads TGCGCCAGCAGCCCCAGTGACAGGGACCCTTGGGAGACCCAGTACTTC. The encoded protein is CASSPSDRDPWETQYF.

This chain uses TRBV5-1 with TRBJ1-1; weak D call: TRBD1 (5 bases). The germline V gene encodes CDR1 SGHRS and CDR2 YFSETQ. Trimming took 4 bases from V and 0 from J, leaving 10 bases between them. CDR3 length equals 14 residues. The CDR3 sequence: CASSPGDLNTEAFF. CDR3 bases: TGCGCCAGCAGCCCGGGGGATTTGAACACTGAAGCTTTCTTT.

The chain combines TRBV30 with TRBJ2-3; D gene uncertain. This CDR3 is 15 amino acids long. CDR1 GTSNPN and CDR2 SVGIG come from the germline V gene (reference sequence). Trimming left V 1 base short and J 0 bases short, with 11 bases between. The CDR3 loop is CAWSASRISTDTQYF. The CDR3 nucleotides are TGTGCCTGGAGTGCATCCCGGATTAGCACAGATACGCAGTATTTT.

The rearrangement joins TRBV4-1 to TRBJ1-1; D unresolved. CDR3 length equals 16 residues. The ends were cut back, 1 base at V and 1 base at J, with 13 bases in the middle. Germline V gives CDR1 MGHRA, CDR2 YSYEKL. The CDR3 coding sequence is TGCGCCAGCAGCCAAGTTCCGACGGAACCGAACACTGAAGCTTTCTTT. As protein: CASSQVPTEPNTEAFF.